A selection of T cell receptor beta chains follows, all from one sample in a study of glioma-infiltrating T cells. From the multiplex PCR reads, TCRdb called clonotypes with MiXCR, one entry per CDR3 protein. The data hold around 43,000 distinct CDR3 sequences, with around 20% observed a single time. The source material was glioma tissue, nonneoplastic brain tissue, or PBMCs (not recorded which). The origin of the receptors is a human donor with low-grade glioma or glioblastoma, undergoing nonglioma brain surgery, or in good health (not recorded which). Both conserved end residues are trimmed from each CDR3.

TRBV2 11 ASSDGSPDTQY
TRBV10-1 15 ASTPPHRGEANEKLF
TRBV18 11 ASSLQGETEAF
TRBV2 10 ASGTGNQPQH
TRBV27 11 ASSLRGGGEQF
TRBV7-2 14 ASSRRGLGPLNEQF
TRBV11-2 15 ASSYLHGGISTDTQY
TRBV5-1 13 ASSLNSGNGYEQY
TRBV3-1 12 ASSQGTAGNTIY
TRBV7-4 11 ASGQGTRYEQY
TRBV2 12 ASRGGGSYNEQF
TRBV19 12 ASTQGKHQETQY
TRBV18 11 ASSPGRKDEQY
TRBV4-1 15 ASSHGTSGGITDTQY
TRBV5-4 14 ASSPGTSGGYNEQF
TRBV19 12 ASSISSNNSPLH
TRBV19 13 ASSIYNGQVDTQY
TRBV3-1 11 ASRHSNTYEQY
TRBV27 13 ASSLSSADPYEQY
TRBV20-1 13 SAKTGTGLSGEQY
TRBV12-3/TRBV12-4 14 ASSLIEGSSYNEQF
TRBV30 11 AWSLSERTTQY
TRBV27 10 ASSPPGQGWY
TRBV29-1 10 SVEGQTYEQY
TRBV30 11 AWSVNRYNEQF
TRBV5-1 12 TSSYYGNGDEQY
TRBV28 14 ASRPRSDIRQETQY
TRBV2 11 ASSELDNSPLH
TRBV20-1 12 SANPSGRADTQY
TRBV20-1 12 SAPLGSMGYGYT
TRBV6-5 14 ASSLQASESYNEQF